This TCR beta chain was found in a study of cytomegalovirus exposure and HLA in healthy donors. This clone was seen more than once but under ten times. What it recognizes is unknown. V shed 4 bases, J shed 8 bases, and the junction held 7 bases outside the gene matches. The V gene's germline CDR1 is SNHLY and CDR2 FYNNEI. CDR3 length: 13 amino acids. TCRdb keeps only in-frame clones here, not all; method: immunoSEQ multiplex PCR. The sample includes roughly 120,000 clones, roughly nine tenths of them seen just once. Study-wide results and limits: A subsequent analysis found that TCR clusters from the first cohort also tended to co-occur in the 120 or so validation repertoires, with approximately 95% of cluster scores above 0.

This sequence originates from a woman aged 18-29 years in good health and CMV-seronegative. The sequencing input was PBMCs. The gene calls are TRBV2 and TRBJ1-2, with 7 bases identical to TRBD1. CDR3 in amino acids: CASSGETGTGYTF. CDR3 DNA sequence: TGTGCCAGCAGTGGTGAGACAGGGACGGGCTACACCTTC.